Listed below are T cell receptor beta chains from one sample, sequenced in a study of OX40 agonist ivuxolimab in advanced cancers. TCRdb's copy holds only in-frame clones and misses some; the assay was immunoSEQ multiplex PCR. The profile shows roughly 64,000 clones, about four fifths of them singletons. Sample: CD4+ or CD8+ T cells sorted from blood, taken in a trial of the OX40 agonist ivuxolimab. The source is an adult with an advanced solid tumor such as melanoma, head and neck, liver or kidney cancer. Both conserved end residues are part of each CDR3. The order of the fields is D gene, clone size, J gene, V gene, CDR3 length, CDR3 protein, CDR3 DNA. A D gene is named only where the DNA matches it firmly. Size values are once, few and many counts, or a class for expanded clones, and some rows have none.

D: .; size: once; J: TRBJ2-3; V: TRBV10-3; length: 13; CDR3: CAIGLASTDTQYF; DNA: TGTGCCATCGGTCTAGCCTCCACAGATACGCAGTATTTT
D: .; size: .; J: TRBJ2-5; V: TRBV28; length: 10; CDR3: CASSFETQYF; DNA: TGTGCCAGCAGTTTCGAGACCCAGTACTTC
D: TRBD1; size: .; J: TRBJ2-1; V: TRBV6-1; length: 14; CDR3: CASSLPGQNNEQFF; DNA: TGTGCCAGCAGTTTACCGGGACAGAACAATGAGCAGTTCTTC
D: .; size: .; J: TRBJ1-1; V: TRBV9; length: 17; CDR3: CASSVGSSGVLNTEAFF; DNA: TGTGCCAGCAGCGTAGGATCTTCAGGGGTTCTGAACACTGAAGCTTTCTTT
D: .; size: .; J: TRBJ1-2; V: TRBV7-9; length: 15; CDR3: CASSLGTHHTYGYTF; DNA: TGTGCCAGCAGCTTGGGGACCCACCATACTTATGGCTACACCTTC
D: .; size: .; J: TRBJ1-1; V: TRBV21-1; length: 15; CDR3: CASSKGEGRGTEAFF; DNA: TGTGCCAGCAGCAAAGGGGAGGGCAGGGGCACTGAAGCTTTCTTT
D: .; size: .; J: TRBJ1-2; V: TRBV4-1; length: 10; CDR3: CASSQVGFTF; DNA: TGCGCCAGCAGCCAAGTCGGGTTTACCTTC
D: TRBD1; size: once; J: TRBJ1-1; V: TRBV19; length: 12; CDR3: CASSISLAGGIF; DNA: TGTGCCAGTAGTATATCCCTCGCAGGGGGTATCTTT
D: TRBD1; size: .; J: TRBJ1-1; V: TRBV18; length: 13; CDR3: CATIQGARTEAFF; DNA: TGTGCCACCATCCAGGGGGCGCGGACTGAAGCTTTCTTT
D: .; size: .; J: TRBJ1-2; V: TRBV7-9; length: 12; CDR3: CASSLDSYGYTF; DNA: TGTGCCAGCAGCTTAGACAGCTATGGCTACACCTTC
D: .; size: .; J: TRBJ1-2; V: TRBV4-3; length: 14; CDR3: CASSQDSINYGYTF; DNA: TGCGCCAGCAGCCAAGATAGCATCAACTATGGCTACACCTTC
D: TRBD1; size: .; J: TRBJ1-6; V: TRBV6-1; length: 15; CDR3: CASSGTGGKDSPLHF; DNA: TGTGCCAGCAGTGGGACAGGGGGCAAGGATTCACCCCTCCACTTT
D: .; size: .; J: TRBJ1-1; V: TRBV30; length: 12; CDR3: CAWTRQWGNAFF; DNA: TGTGCCTGGACCCGACAGTGGGGGAATGCTTTCTTT
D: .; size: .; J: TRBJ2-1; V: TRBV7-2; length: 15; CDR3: CASSLGTVSYNEQFF; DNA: TGTGCCAGCAGCTTAGGGACGGTCTCCTACAATGAGCAGTTCTTC
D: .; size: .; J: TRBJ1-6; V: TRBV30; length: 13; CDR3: CAWSVDYNSPLHF; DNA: TGTGCCTGGAGTGTTGATTATAATTCACCCCTCCACTTT
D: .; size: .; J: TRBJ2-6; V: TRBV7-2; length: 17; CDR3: CASSLGPTGSGANVLTF; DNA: TGTGCCAGCAGCTTGGGCCCAACAGGCTCTGGGGCCAACGTCCTGACTTTC
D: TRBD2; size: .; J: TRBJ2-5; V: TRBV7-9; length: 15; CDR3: CASSLGLAGQETQYF; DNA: TGTGCCAGCAGCCTGGGACTAGCGGGCCAAGAGACCCAGTACTTC
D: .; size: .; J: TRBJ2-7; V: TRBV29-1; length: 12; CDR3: CSVLGDSDEQYF; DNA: TGCAGCGTTTTGGGGGATTCCGACGAGCAGTACTTC
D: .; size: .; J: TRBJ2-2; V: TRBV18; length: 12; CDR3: CASSPPTGELFF; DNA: TGTGCCAGCTCACCTCCTACCGGGGAGCTGTTTTTT
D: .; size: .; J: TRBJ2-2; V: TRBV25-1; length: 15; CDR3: CASSPSGLTSGELFF; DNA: TGTGCCAGCAGTCCCTCGGGACTCACGTCCGGGGAGCTGTTTTTT
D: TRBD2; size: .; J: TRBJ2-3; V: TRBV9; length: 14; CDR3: CASSVGGGREAQYF; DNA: TGTGCCAGCAGCGTAGGCGGGGGAAGGGAGGCGCAGTATTTT
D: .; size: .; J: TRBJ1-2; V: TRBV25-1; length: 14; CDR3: CASSTTVGHNGYTF; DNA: TGTGCCAGCAGCACAACGGTGGGACACAATGGCTACACCTTC
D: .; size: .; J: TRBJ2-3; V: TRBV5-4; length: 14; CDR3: CASSFGGDGDTQYF; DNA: TGTGCCAGCAGCTTCGGGGGAGACGGAGATACGCAGTATTTT
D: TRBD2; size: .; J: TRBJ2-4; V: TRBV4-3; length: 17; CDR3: CASSQVWPAGPKNIQYF; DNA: TGCGCCAGCAGCCAAGTCTGGCCAGCGGGACCCAAAAACATTCAGTACTTC
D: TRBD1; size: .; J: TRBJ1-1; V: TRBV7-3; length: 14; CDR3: CASRTKGAGTEAFF; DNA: TGTGCCAGCAGGACGAAGGGGGCCGGGACTGAAGCTTTCTTT
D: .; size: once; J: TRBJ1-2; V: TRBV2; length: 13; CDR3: CASSEVVGAGYTF; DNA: TGTGCCAGCAGTGAAGTGGTCGGGGCTGGCTACACCTTC
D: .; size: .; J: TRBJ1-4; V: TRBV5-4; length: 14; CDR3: CASSGVATNEKLFF; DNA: TGTGCCAGCAGCGGGGTTGCAACTAATGAAAAACTGTTTTTT
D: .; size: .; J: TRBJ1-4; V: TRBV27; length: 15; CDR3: CASSPGPTWGEKLFF; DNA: TGTGCCAGCAGTCCGGGACCAACCTGGGGTGAAAAACTGTTTTTT
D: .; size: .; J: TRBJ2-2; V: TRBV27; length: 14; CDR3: CASSLGSGAGELFF; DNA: TGTGCCAGCAGTTTAGGGTCGGGGGCCGGGGAGCTGTTTTTT